The rows below give T cell receptor beta chains drawn from one sample of a study of blood T cell repertoires in COVID-19. The table came from immunoSEQ multiplex PCR; TCRdb's copy has only in-frame clones and leaves some out. The sample includes fewer than 400,000 clones, roughly 85% of them seen just once. Material: peripheral blood. The receptors were gathered from a woman younger than 35 with acute or convalescent COVID-19. Both conserved end residues are part of each CDR3. A D gene is named only where the DNA matches it firmly. Size values are once, few and many counts, or a class for expanded clones, and some rows have none.

v_gene	d_gene	j_gene	abundance	CDR3aa	CDR3nt
TRBV11-2	NA	TRBJ2-7	NA	CASSLEAGQAYEQYF	TGTGCCAGCAGCTTAGAAGCGGGACAAGCCTACGAGCAGTACTTC
TRBV11-3	TRBD2	TRBJ2-3	NA	CASSRGTSGRTDTQYF	TGTGCCAGCAGCCGCGGGACTAGCGGACGCACAGATACGCAGTATTTT
TRBV28	NA	TRBJ1-2	NA	CASSLPAGSNYGYTF	TGTGCCAGCAGCCTCCCAGCAGGCTCTAACTATGGCTACACCTTC
TRBV2	NA	TRBJ1-2	NA	CASSVGGNYGYTF	TGTGCCAGCAGTGTTGGGGGGAACTATGGCTACACCTTC
TRBV3-1/TRBV3-2	NA	TRBJ1-1	NA	CASSEGVGTEAFF	TGTGCCAGCAGCGAGGGGGTAGGGACTGAAGCTTTCTTT
TRBV24-1	TRBD1	TRBJ2-2	NA	CATSAPNRGGELFF	TGTGCCACCAGTGCCCCTAACAGGGGGGGGGAGCTGTTTTTT
TRBV5-1	NA	TRBJ2-1	NA	CASSQIPTGIDNEQFF	TGCGCCAGCAGCCAAATACCCACGGGGATTGACAATGAGCAGTTCTTC
TRBV12-5	TRBD2	TRBJ2-5	NA	CASGLVLGLAGETQYF	TGTGCTAGTGGTTTGGTACTGGGACTAGCGGGTGAGACCCAGTACTTC
TRBV15	NA	TRBJ2-1	NA	CATSREQGRNEQFF	TGTGCCACCAGCAGAGAACAGGGGAGGAATGAGCAGTTCTTC
TRBV2	TRBD1	TRBJ1-3	NA	CASLFRGLGNTIYF	TGTGCCAGCTTGTTTAGGGGGCTTGGAAACACCATATATTTT
TRBV6-1	TRBD2	TRBJ2-3	NA	CASSEELPGGDGDTQYF	TGTGCCAGCAGTGAAGAGCTGCCGGGGGGGGATGGGGATACGCAGTATTTT
TRBV19	TRBD1	TRBJ2-7	NA	CASSFNRGHEQYF	TGTGCCAGTAGCTTTAACAGGGGCCACGAGCAGTACTTC
TRBV19	TRBD2	TRBJ2-1	NA	CASTSGNNEQFF	TGTGCCAGTACTAGCGGAAACAATGAGCAGTTCTTC
TRBV24-1	NA	TRBJ2-2	NA	CATSSQSNTGELFF	TGTGCCACCAGTTCGCAGTCGAACACCGGGGAGCTGTTTTTT
TRBV4-1	NA	TRBJ1-4	NA	CASSQDRRTNEKLFF	TGCGCCAGCAGCCAAGATCGCAGGACTAATGAAAAACTGTTTTTT
TRBV5-6	NA	TRBJ2-1	NA	CASSLSWGVEMFF	TGTGCCAGCAGCTTGAGTTGGGGGGTGGAGATGTTCTTC
TRBV10-2	NA	TRBJ2-1	NA	CASSESSTGSPYNEQFF	TGCGCCAGCAGTGAGTCGAGCACGGGATCCCCTTACAATGAGCAGTTCTTC
TRBV10-1	NA	TRBJ2-2	few	CASSGTPLNTGELFF	TGCGCCAGCAGCGGGACACCCTTGAACACCGGGGAGCTGTTTTTT
TRBV28	NA	TRBJ1-5	few	CASIEQGVYQPQHF	TGTGCCAGCATAGAACAGGGTGTTTATCAGCCCCAGCATTTT
TRBV3-1/TRBV3-2	NA	TRBJ1-5	NA	CASSQDFTGSQPQHF	TGTGCCAGCAGCCAAGATTTCACGGGTTCGCAGCCCCAGCATTTT
TRBV6-5	NA	TRBJ1-2	NA	CASSSLIQGSHYGYTF	TGTGCCAGCAGTTCTTTAATACAGGGAAGCCACTATGGCTACACCTTC
TRBV9	NA	TRBJ2-3	NA	CASSGLADGADTQYF	TGTGCCAGCAGCGGGTTAGCGGATGGGGCAGATACGCAGTATTTT
TRBV11-2	NA	TRBJ2-2	NA	CASSLTRDTGELFF	TGTGCCAGCAGCCTCACCCGGGATACCGGGGAGCTGTTTTTT
TRBV19	NA	TRBJ1-5	few	CASSILPPSNQPQHF	TGTGCCAGTAGTATACTCCCTCCTTCCAATCAGCCCCAGCATTTT
TRBV21-1	NA	TRBJ2-7	NA	CASSTPQFSYEQYF	TGTGCCAGCAGCACCCCACAGTTTTCCTACGAGCAGTACTTC
TRBV18	TRBD2	TRBJ2-1	NA	CASSTTQTTTSGRGNEQFF	TGTGCCAGCTCCACGACACAAACAACGACTAGCGGGAGGGGAAATGAGCAGTTCTTC
TRBV28	NA	TRBJ1-3	NA	CASSFAGFSGNTIYF	TGTGCCAGCAGTTTCGCAGGCTTCTCTGGAAACACCATATATTTT
TRBV11-2	NA	TRBJ1-3	NA	CASSSTRSNRAGNTIYF	TGTGCCAGCAGCTCCACGAGATCGAACAGGGCTGGAAACACCATATATTTT
TRBV24-1	NA	TRBJ1-6	NA	CATSVGISLNSPLHF	TGTGCCACCAGTGTCGGGATATCTCTTAATTCACCCCTCCACTTT
TRBV5-1	NA	TRBJ1-2	NA	CASSLGTASNYGYTF	TGCGCCAGCAGCTTGGGAACAGCCTCTAACTATGGCTACACCTTC
TRBV4-1	TRBD2	TRBJ2-5	NA	CASSQDRGRGPPRTQYF	TGCGCCAGCAGCCAAGATAGAGGGAGGGGCCCCCCTCGGACCCAGTACTTC
TRBV2	NA	TRBJ1-4	NA	CASSEALEAGREKLFF	TGTGCCAGCAGTGAAGCGCTCGAGGCAGGGCGTGAAAAACTGTTTTTT
TRBV5-4	NA	TRBJ1-2	once	CASSRTGTLAYGYTF	TGTGCCAGCAGCCGTACCGGGACACTTGCCTATGGCTACACCTTC
TRBV30	NA	TRBJ2-3	NA	CAWSGVGTDTQYF	TGTGCCTGGAGTGGAGTAGGCACAGATACGCAGTATTTT
TRBV7-9	TRBD2	TRBJ2-1	few	CASSSGLADSNEQFF	TGTGCCAGCAGCTCGGGACTAGCGGATTCCAATGAGCAGTTCTTC
TRBV11-2	NA	TRBJ2-5	NA	CASSYRSQETQYF	TGTGCCAGCAGCTACCGGAGTCAAGAGACCCAGTACTTC
TRBV29-1	NA	TRBJ2-7	NA	CSVEAVGRANYEQYF	TGCAGCGTTGAGGCGGTAGGGCGGGCGAACTACGAGCAGTACTTC
TRBV11-1	NA	TRBJ1-1	NA	CASSLDGPGEYTEAFF	TGTGCCAGCAGCTTAGACGGGCCAGGGGAATACACTGAAGCTTTCTTT
TRBV3-1/TRBV3-2	TRBD1	TRBJ1-1	NA	CASSPPGQLNTEAFF	TGTGCCAGCAGCCCTCCGGGACAGCTAAACACTGAAGCTTTCTTT
TRBV6-1	TRBD1	TRBJ1-5	NA	CASSDRTGGSSNQPQHF	TGTGCCAGCAGTGATCGGACAGGGGGCTCAAGCAATCAGCCCCAGCATTTT
TRBV28	TRBD1	TRBJ2-7	NA	CASRDDRGLTYEQYF	TGTGCCAGCAGAGACGACAGGGGCCTTACCTACGAGCAGTACTTC
TRBV3-1/TRBV3-2	NA	TRBJ1-2	NA	CASSQARGEGYTF	TGTGCCAGCAGCCAAGCCAGGGGAGAGGGCTACACCTTC
TRBV28	NA	TRBJ1-2	once	CASSLTGNGYTF	TGTGCCAGCAGTCTGACAGGAAATGGCTACACCTTC
TRBV9	NA	TRBJ2-1	NA	CASTRSSSYNEQFF	TGTGCCAGCACTCGTAGTAGCTCCTACAATGAGCAGTTCTTC
TRBV29-1	TRBD2	TRBJ2-1	NA	CSGTSGRDEQFF	TGCAGCGGAACTAGCGGGAGGGATGAGCAGTTCTTC
TRBV28	NA	TRBJ2-1	NA	CASSSNDNEQFF	TGTGCCAGCAGTTCCAATGACAATGAGCAGTTCTTC
TRBV24-1	NA	TRBJ2-6	NA	CATSDYRGGANVLTF	TGTGCCACCAGTGATTATAGGGGTGGGGCCAACGTCCTGACTTTC
TRBV5-1	NA	TRBJ1-3	NA	CASSLEMGHFGNTIYF	TGCGCCAGCAGCTTGGAGATGGGACACTTTGGAAACACCATATATTTT
TRBV11-3	NA	TRBJ2-2	NA	CASSSPPRRDANTGELFF	TGTGCCAGCAGCTCTCCCCCTCGGAGGGACGCGAACACCGGGGAGCTGTTTTTT
TRBV19	TRBD1	TRBJ2-5	NA	CASSIEPLRTGEETQYF	TGTGCCAGTAGTATAGAGCCCCTCCGGACAGGGGAGGAGACCCAGTACTTC
TRBV10-2	NA	TRBJ1-2	NA	CASSLTENYGYTF	TGCGCCAGCAGTCTGACAGAAAACTATGGCTACACCTTC
TRBV6-6	NA	TRBJ2-7	NA	CASSLQPRIEQYF	TGTGCCAGCAGTCTACAGCCCCGGATCGAGCAGTACTTC
TRBV2	TRBD1	TRBJ2-3	once	CASRPGTARTDTQYF	TGTGCCAGCCGCCCCGGGACAGCTCGCACAGATACGCAGTATTTT
TRBV7-9	NA	TRBJ1-2	few	CASSPATPTGGYTF	TGTGCCAGCAGCCCCGCGACTCCCACAGGTGGCTACACCTTC
TRBV5-1	TRBD1	TRBJ1-4	NA	CASSLTTGANEKLFF	TGCGCCAGCAGCCTCACGACAGGGGCCAATGAAAAACTGTTTTTT
TRBV28	TRBD1	TRBJ2-7	NA	CASSPTGANSYEQYF	TGTGCCAGCAGCCCGACAGGGGCCAACTCCTACGAGCAGTACTTC
TRBV7-8	NA	TRBJ2-2	NA	CASSLAEMNTGELFF	TGTGCCAGCAGCTTAGCGGAGATGAACACCGGGGAGCTGTTTTTT
TRBV10-3	TRBD2	TRBJ2-5	NA	CAISTGLAGEETQYF	TGTGCCATCAGCACGGGACTAGCGGGGGAAGAGACCCAGTACTTC